This T cell receptor beta chain stems from a study of synovial regulatory T cells in juvenile arthritis. The table came from immunoSEQ multiplex PCR; TCRdb's copy has only in-frame clones and leaves some out. The sample table sets out 9,000 to 10,000 clones. Regarding the study as a whole: iaTreg cells shared more CDR3 sequences with synovial Tregs than other blood Tregs did.

Looked up from germline, CDR1 is SGHDT and CDR2 is YYEEEE. The CDR3 consists of 14 residues. Only the protein is on record. With respect to this clone: The antigen remains unidentified.

This receptor was taken from a donor under 30 with juvenile idiopathic arthritis. The specimen sequenced was Treg cells from blood. Subset in this sample: remaining (HLA-DR-negative) circulating blood Treg cells. V gene TRBV5-6 combines with J gene TRBJ2-1; absent DNA, TCRdb's TRBD1 call cannot be checked. The CDR3 loop is CASSLRGHRNEQFF.